This section outlines one TCR beta chain sequence together with its context. Its antigen remains unidentified. The repertoire was sequenced with immunoSEQ multiplex PCR; TCRdb's copy has only in-frame clones and lacks some. The repertoire includes 20,000 to 25,000 clones, over 85% of them detected once, and about 5% sits in the top ten. These data belong to a study of chemoradiotherapy in HPV16-positive cancers. Study findings and constraints: During treatment, candidate HPV-specific clones and E7-related motifs expanded in tumor.

Trimming took off 3 bases at V and 4 bases at J, with 15 bases between the two ends. Germline V gene sequence: CDR1 GTSNPN, CDR2 SVGIG (reference sequence). The CDR3 runs 15 residues. The source material was blood, sampled from a patient who underwent chemoradiotherapy. The genes are TRBV30 and TRBJ1-4, with D perhaps matching TRBD1 (6 bases). This receptor was taken from a human donor with HPV-associated anogenital cancer. The CDR3 loop is CAWRDRTRGNEKLFF. In nucleotides, the CDR3 is TGTGCCTGGAGAGACAGGACTAGGGGTAATGAAAAACTGTTTTTT.